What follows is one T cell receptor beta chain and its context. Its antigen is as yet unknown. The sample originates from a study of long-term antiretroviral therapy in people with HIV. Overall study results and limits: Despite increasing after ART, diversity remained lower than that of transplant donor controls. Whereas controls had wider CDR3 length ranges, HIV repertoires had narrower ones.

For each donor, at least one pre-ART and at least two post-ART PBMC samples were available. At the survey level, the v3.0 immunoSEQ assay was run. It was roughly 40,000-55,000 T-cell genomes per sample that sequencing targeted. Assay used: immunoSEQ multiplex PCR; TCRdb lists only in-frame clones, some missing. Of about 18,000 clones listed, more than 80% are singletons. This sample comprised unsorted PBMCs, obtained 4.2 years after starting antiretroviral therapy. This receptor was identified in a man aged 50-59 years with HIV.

CDR3 amino acids: CASSLEAHNEQFF. CDR3 coding DNA: TGTGCCAGCAGCTTGGAAGCCCACAATGAGCAGTTCTTC. V usage is TRBV5-6 and J usage is TRBJ2-1, with unresolved D. The CDR3 runs to 13 residues. Germline V gives CDR1 SGHDT, CDR2 YYEEEE. The ends were cut back, 0 bases at V and 5 bases at J, with 6 bases in the middle.